These 15 T cell receptor beta chains originate from one sample sequenced in a study of blood T cell repertoires in COVID-19. Profiling relied on immunoSEQ multiplex PCR, and the TCRdb table lists in-frame clones only, not all of them. The repertoire holds 120,000 to 150,000 clones, with approximately 90% as singletons. Sample: peripheral blood. These receptors all come from a woman aged 45-60 years with active or convalescent COVID-19.

The V gene is TRBV6-5, the J gene TRBJ2-3; a possible D gene is TRBD1 (6 bases). Trimming shortened V by 0 bases and J by 0 bases, and 10 bases separated the two germline ends. The CDR3 has 16 amino acids. Germline CDR1 is MNHEY and CDR2 is SVGAGI. In nucleotides, the CDR3 is TGTGCCAGCAGTTACTCCGGGACAACAAGCACAGATACGCAGTATTTT. Amino acid sequence: CASSYSGTTSTDTQYF.

The CDR3 DNA sequence: TGTGCCATCAGTGAATGGGGGATCGGGACAGTCGATGAAAAACTGTTTTTT. This gives the protein CAISEWGIGTVDEKLFF. This chain connects TRBV10-3 to TRBJ1-4; 7 bases agree with TRBD1. The V gene's germline CDR1 is ENHRY and CDR2 SYGVKD. Losses at the gene ends were 3 bases for V and 6 bases for J; bases not matched to a gene: 13. The CDR3 length is 17 residues.

The gene calls are TRBV15 and TRBJ2-7; 9 bases agree with TRBD1. CDR3 length: 16 residues. V was clipped by 0 bases and J by 4 bases; unmatched bases: 7. Germline CDR1 is LNHNV and CDR2 is YYDKDF (reference sequence). The CDR3 nucleotides are TGTGCCACCAGCAGAGAAGGGACAGGGAGTGGGTACGAGCAGTACTTC. It is translated as CATSREGTGSGYEQYF.

V and J are TRBV7-2 and TRBJ2-7; 13 nucleotides agree with TRBD2. Looked up from germline, CDR1 is SGHTA and CDR2 is FQGNSA. The trim removed 5 bases at V and 8 bases at J, leaving 6 bases unmatched. The CDR3 consists of 14 residues. The CDR3 region has the DNA TGTGCCAGCAGCCCCGAACTAGCGGGAGGGAAGCAGTACTTC. This sequence encodes CASSPELAGGKQYF.

This clone was counted a few times. The chain is built from TRBV13 and TRBJ2-3; 10 nucleotides line up with TRBD1. V was clipped by 5 bases and J by 5 bases; unmatched bases: 4. The CDR3 covers 14 residues. Germline V CDR1 and CDR2: PRHDT, FYEKMQ (reference sequence). CDR3 bases: TGTGCCAGCAGCGGGGACAGGGGACGAGATACGCAGTATTTT. Encoded protein: CASSGDRGRDTQYF.

The V call is TRBV19, the J call TRBJ2-1; possibly TRBD1 for D (6 bases). This CDR3 spans 22 amino acids. Germline loops: CDR1 LNHDA, CDR2 SQIVND (reference sequence). V dropped 0 bases and J dropped 0 bases, with 27 bases sitting between them. The CDR3 DNA reads as TGTGCCAGTAGTATAGATCTCAGGAGGTCAGCACAGGGCCAAAGCTCCTACAATGAGCAGTTCTTC. It is translated as CASSIDLRRSAQGQSSYNEQFF.

V and J are TRBV30 and TRBJ2-7; TRBD1 matches at 8 bases. The length of the CDR3 is 15 residues. In germline, CDR1 is GTSNPN, CDR2 SVGIG (reference sequence). Trimming removed 3 bases from V and 4 bases from J; junction bases left unmatched: 11. The CDR3 DNA is TGTGCCTGGAGCGGAGCCGGGACAGGCCGATACGAGCAGTACTTC. Translating it yields CAWSGAGTGRYEQYF.

Points on this clone: Given the absence of the conserved phenylalanine or tryptophan at the CDR3 end, a read error is likely. The DNA is omitted, as the CDR3 cannot be located on it reliably, and the CDR3 follows TCRdb's listing. The chain employs TRBV3-1 (or the pseudogene TRBV3-2) and TRBJ2-7; TRBD1 reflects the table's D call only, with no check against the DNA. From germline, CDR1 is LGHDT and CDR2 YNNKEL (reference sequence). The CDR3 contains 11 residues when both ends are counted. The CDR3 is CASSQDRGPPL.

V and J are TRBV18 and TRBJ2-1, with 8 bases that match TRBD2. The CDR3 is 16 residues long. In germline, CDR1 is KGHSH, CDR2 LQKENI. Trimming cost V 9 bases and J 9 bases; bases outside gene matches: 19. CDR3: CASSGRQRENFSEQFF. The CDR3 nucleotides read TGTGCCAGTTCGGGTCGCCAGCGGGAGAATTTCAGTGAGCAGTTCTTC.

The J gene is TRBJ1-1, the V gene TRBV6-5; D possibly corresponds to TRBD1 (5 bases). This CDR3 comprises 13 residues. V dropped 6 bases and J dropped 1 base, with 9 bases sitting between them. CDR1 is MNHEY, CDR2 SVGAGI, per germline. In nucleotides, the CDR3 is TGTGCCAGCAGGGGAGGACAGAACACTGAAGCTTTCTTT. The encoded protein is CASRGGQNTEAFF.

The V gene is TRBV15, the J gene TRBJ2-7; perhaps TRBD2 as D (6 bases). The CDR3 runs 13 residues. The V end was cut by 9 bases, the J end by 8 bases, with 20 bases between. Germline V gives CDR1 LNHNV, CDR2 YYDKDF (reference sequence). Here the CDR3 DNA reads TGTGCCACGCAGGAGGGAATTAAGGGCCAGCAGTACTTC. Protein sequence: CATQEGIKGQQYF.

The chain carries TRBV18 and TRBJ1-4, with D possibly matching TRBD1 (6 bases). Germline assignment: CDR1 KGHSH and CDR2 LQKENI. The CDR3 loop spans 17 amino acids. V was trimmed by 3 bases and J by 3 bases, leaving 17 bases between them. The CDR3 DNA is TGTGCCAGCTCACCGGGGGACACGAGCCGGGCTAATGAAAAACTGTTTTTT. Its protein is CASSPGDTSRANEKLFF.

The chain combines TRBV7-2 with TRBJ1-2; 7 bases line up with TRBD1. Germline lookup yields CDR1 SGHTA and CDR2 FQGNSA. There are 15 residues in the CDR3. Unmatched junction bases numbered 6, after V lost 2 bases and J lost 3 bases. As DNA, the CDR3 is TGTGCCAGCAGCTTATGGGGACAGAGGTACTATGGCTACACCTTC. It encodes CASSLWGQRYYGYTF.

This clone was counted only a few times. The genes are TRBV7-9 and TRBJ2-7; 8 nucleotides line up with TRBD2. CDR3 size: 14 residues. J gave up 4 bases and V 1 base, and 3 bases lay outside the gene matches. CDR1 is SEHNR and CDR2 is FQNEAQ in the germline V gene (reference sequence). This CDR3 reads CASSLGGLGYEQYF. CDR3 nucleotide sequence: TGTGCCAGCAGCTTAGGGGGACTAGGATACGAGCAGTACTTC.

This clone has only one observation. The rearrangement links TRBV11-3 to TRBJ1-1; no clear D. V lost 0 bases to trimming and J lost 7 bases, with 9 bases between them. The length of the CDR3 is 13 residues. Germline CDR1 and CDR2: SGHNT and YENEEA. The CDR3 is CASSLDAQSEAFF. DNA for the CDR3: TGTGCCAGCAGCTTAGATGCACAGAGTGAAGCTTTCTTT.